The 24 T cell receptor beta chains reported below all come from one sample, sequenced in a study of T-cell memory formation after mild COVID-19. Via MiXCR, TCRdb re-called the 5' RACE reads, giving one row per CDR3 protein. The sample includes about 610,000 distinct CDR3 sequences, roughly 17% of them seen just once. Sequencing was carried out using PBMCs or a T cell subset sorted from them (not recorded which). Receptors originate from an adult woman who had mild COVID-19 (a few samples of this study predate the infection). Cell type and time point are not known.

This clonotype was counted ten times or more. CDR3 bases: TGCAGCGCCGCGGGTGGGACCAAGCGACCCAATGAGCAGTTCTTC. Translation gives CSAAGGTKRPNEQFF. The gene calls are TRBV29-1 and TRBJ2-1; D is tentatively TRBD1 or TRBD2 (5 bases each). The ends were cut back, 7 bases at V and 6 bases at J, with 22 bases in the middle. The CDR3 extends over 15 amino acids. Germline V gene lookup returns CDR1 SQVTM and CDR2 ANQGSEA.

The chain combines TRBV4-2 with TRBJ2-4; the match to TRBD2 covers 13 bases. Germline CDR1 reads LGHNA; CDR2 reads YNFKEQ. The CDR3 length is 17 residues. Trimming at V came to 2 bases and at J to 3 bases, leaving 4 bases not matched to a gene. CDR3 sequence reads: CASSQRTSGRGKNIQYF. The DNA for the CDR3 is TGTGCCAGCAGCCAACGTACTAGCGGGAGGGGCAAAAACATTCAGTACTTC.

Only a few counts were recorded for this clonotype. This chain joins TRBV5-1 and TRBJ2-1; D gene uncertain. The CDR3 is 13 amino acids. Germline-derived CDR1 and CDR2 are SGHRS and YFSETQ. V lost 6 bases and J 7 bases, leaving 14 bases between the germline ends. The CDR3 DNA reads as TGCGCCAGCAAGGAACCCCAAGGGAATGAGCAGTTCTTC. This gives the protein CASKEPQGNEQFF.

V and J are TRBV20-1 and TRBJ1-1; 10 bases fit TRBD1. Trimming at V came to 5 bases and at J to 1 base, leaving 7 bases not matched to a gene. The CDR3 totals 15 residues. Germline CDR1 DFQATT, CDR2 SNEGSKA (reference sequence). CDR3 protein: CSAGGQGKRNTEAFF. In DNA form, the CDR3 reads TGCAGTGCTGGGGGACAGGGGAAGAGGAACACTGAAGCTTTCTTT.

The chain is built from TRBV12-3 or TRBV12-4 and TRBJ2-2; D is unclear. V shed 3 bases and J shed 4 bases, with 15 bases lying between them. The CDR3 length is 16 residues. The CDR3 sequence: CASSFLPPGVTGELFF. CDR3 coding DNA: TGTGCCAGCAGTTTTCTCCCACCCGGAGTCACCGGGGAGCTGTTTTTT.

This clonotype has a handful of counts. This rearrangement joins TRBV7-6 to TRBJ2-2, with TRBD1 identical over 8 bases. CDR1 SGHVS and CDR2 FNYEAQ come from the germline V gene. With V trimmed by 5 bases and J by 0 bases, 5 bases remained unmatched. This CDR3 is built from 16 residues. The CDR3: CASSTDRGSNTGELFF. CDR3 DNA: TGTGCCAGCAGCACAGACAGGGGATCGAACACCGGGGAGCTGTTTTTT.

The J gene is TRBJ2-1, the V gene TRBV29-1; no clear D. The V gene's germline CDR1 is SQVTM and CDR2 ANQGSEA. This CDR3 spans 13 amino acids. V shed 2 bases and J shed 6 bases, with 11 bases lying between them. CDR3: CSVEPGKRNEQFF. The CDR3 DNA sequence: TGCAGCGTTGAACCCGGCAAACGCAATGAGCAGTTCTTC.

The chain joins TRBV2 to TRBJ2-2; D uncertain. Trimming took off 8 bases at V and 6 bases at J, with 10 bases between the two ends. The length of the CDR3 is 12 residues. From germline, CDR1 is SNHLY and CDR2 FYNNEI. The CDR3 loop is CASVGLAGELFF. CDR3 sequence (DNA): TGTGCCAGCGTCGGGCTAGCCGGGGAGCTGTTTTTT.

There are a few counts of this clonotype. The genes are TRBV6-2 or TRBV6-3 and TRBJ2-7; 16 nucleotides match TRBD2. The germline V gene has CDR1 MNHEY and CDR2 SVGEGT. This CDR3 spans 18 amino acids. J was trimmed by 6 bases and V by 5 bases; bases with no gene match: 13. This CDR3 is CASSPAAGTSGRVSEQYF. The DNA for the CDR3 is TGTGCCAGCAGTCCAGCCGCCGGGACTAGCGGGAGGGTGAGCGAGCAGTACTTC.

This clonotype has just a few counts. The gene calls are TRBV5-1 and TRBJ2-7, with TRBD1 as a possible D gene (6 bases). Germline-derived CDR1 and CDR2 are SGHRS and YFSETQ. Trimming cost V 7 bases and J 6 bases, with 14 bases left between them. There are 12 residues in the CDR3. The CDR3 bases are TGCGCCAGCCGGGAAAGAGGGGGCGAGCAGTACTTC. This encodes CASRERGGEQYF.

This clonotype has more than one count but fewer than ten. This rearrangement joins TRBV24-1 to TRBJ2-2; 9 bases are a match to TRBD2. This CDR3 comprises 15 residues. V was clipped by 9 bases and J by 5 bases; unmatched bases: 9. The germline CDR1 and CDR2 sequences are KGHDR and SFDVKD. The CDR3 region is CATPKGTSRTGELFF. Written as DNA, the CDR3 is TGTGCCACCCCAAAGGGGACTAGCAGAACCGGGGAGCTGTTTTTT.

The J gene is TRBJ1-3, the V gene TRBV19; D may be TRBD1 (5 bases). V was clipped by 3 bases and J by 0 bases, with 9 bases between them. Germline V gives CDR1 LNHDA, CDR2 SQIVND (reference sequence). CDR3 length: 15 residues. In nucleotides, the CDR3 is TGTGCCAGTAGTATCGGGGCAGTCTCTGGAAACACCATATATTTT. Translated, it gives CASSIGAVSGNTIYF.

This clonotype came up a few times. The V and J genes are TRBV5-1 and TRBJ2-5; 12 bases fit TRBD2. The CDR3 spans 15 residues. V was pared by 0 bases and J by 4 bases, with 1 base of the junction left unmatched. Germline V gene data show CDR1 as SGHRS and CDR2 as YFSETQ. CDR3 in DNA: TGCGCCAGCAGCTTGGAGGGACTAGCGGGAGAGACCCAGTACTTC. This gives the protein CASSLEGLAGETQYF.

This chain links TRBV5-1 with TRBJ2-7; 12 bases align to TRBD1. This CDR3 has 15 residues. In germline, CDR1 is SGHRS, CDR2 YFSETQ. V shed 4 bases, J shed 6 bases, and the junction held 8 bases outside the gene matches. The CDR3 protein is CASSREGQGAREQYF. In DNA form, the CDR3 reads TGCGCCAGCAGCCGGGAGGGACAGGGGGCCCGCGAGCAGTACTTC.

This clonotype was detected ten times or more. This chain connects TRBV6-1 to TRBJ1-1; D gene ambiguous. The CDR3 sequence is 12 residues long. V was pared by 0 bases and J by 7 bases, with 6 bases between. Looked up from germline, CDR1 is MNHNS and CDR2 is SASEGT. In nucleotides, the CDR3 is TGTGCCAGCAGTGAAGCGCGGTTTGAAGCTTTCTTT. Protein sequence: CASSEARFEAFF.

Written as DNA, the CDR3 is TGTGCCAGCAGCGTAGGGTCCGGGGGTCGGGACGAGCAGTACTTC. Encoded protein: CASSVGSGGRDEQYF. This chain joins TRBV9 and TRBJ2-7; possibly TRBD2 for D (6 bases). The ends were cut back, 0 bases at V and 5 bases at J, with 15 bases in the middle. In germline, CDR1 is SGDLS, CDR2 YYNGEE. The length of the CDR3 is 15 residues.

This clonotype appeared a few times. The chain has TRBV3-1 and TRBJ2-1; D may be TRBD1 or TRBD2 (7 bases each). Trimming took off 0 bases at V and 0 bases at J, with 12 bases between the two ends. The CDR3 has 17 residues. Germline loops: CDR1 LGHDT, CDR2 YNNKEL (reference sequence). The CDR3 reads CASSQDQGGVSYNEQFF. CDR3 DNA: TGTGCCAGCAGCCAAGATCAGGGGGGGGTCTCCTACAATGAGCAGTTCTTC.

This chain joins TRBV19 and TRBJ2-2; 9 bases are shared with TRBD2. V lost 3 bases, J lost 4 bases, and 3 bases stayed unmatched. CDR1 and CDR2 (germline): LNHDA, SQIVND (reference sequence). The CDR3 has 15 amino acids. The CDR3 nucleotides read TGTGCCAGTAGTATTGTAGCGGGGGCCACCGGGGAGCTGTTTTTT. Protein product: CASSIVAGATGELFF.

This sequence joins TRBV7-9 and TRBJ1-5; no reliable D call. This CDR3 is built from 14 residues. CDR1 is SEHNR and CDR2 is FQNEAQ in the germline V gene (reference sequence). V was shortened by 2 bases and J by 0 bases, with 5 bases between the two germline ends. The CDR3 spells CASSLWDSNQPQHF. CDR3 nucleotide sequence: TGTGCCAGCAGCTTATGGGATAGCAATCAGCCCCAGCATTTT.

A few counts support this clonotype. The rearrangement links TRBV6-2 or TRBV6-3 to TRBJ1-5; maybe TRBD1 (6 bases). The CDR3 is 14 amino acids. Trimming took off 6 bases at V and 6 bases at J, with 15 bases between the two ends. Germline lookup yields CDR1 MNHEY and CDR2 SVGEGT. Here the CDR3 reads CASSLQGGGQPQHF. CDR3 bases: TGTGCCAGCAGCCTACAGGGAGGAGGTCAGCCCCAGCATTTT.

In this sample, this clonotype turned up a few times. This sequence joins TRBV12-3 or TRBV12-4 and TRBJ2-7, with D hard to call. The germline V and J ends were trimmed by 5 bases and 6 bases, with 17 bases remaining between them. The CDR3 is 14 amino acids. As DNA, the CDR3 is TGTGCCAGCAGTGCTTATTCTGGGGTCAGCGAGCAGTACTTC. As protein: CASSAYSGVSEQYF.

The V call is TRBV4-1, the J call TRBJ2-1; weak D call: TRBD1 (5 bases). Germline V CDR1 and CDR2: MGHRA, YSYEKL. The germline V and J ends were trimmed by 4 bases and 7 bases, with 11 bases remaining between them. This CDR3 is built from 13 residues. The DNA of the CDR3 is TGCGCCAGCAGCCCCGACAGCAATAATGAGCAGTTCTTC. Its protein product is CASSPDSNNEQFF.

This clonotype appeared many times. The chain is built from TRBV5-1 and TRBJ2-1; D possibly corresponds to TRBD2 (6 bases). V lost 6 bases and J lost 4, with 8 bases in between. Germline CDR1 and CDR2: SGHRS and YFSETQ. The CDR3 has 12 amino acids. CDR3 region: CASTGEYNEQFF. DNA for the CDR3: TGCGCCAGCACGGGGGAATACAATGAGCAGTTCTTC.

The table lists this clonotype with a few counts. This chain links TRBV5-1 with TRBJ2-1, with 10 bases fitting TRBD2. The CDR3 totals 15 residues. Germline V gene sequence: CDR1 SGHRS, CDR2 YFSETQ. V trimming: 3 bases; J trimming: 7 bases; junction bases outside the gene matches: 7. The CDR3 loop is CASSYTSGAENEQFF. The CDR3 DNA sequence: TGCGCCAGCAGCTATACTAGCGGGGCAGAGAATGAGCAGTTCTTC.